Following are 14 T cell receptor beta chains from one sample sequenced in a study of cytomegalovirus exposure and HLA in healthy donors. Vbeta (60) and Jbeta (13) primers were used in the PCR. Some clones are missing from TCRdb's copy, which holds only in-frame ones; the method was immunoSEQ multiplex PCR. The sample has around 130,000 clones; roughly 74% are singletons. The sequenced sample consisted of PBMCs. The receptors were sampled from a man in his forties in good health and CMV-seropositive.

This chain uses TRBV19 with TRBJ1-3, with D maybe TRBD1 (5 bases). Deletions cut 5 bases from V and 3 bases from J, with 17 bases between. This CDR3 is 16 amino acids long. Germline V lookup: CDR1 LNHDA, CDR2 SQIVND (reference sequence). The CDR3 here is CASSAKRQLVGNTIYF. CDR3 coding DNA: TGTGCCAGTAGTGCCAAGAGACAGCTCGTTGGAAACACCATATATTTT.

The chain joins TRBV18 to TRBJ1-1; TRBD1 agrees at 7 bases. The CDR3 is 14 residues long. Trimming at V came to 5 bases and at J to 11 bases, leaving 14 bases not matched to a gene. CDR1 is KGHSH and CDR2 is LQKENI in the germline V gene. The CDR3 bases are TGTGCCAGCTCAGCCGGGACAGAGACGGTCGTTGCTTTCTTT. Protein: CASSAGTETVVAFF.

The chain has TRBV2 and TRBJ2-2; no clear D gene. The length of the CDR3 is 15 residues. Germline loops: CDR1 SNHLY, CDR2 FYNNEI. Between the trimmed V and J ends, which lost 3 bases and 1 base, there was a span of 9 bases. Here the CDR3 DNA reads TGTGCCAGCAGTGAGGTCAGACAGAACACCGGGGAGCTGTTTTTT. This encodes CASSEVRQNTGELFF.

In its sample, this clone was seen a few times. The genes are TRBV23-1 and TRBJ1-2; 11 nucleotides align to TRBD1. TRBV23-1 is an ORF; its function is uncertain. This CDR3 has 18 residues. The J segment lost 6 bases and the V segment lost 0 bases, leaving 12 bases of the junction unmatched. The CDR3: CASSQSKDRGPRRHGYTF. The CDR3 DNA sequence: TGCGCCAGCAGTCAATCGAAGGACAGGGGGCCAAGGCGGCATGGCTACACCTTC.

CDR3 region: CASKWTFFPRDSSYEQYF. CDR3 sequence (DNA): TGTGCCAGCAAATGGACATTTTTCCCCCGGGACAGCTCCTACGAGCAGTACTTC. This rearrangement joins TRBV6-4 to TRBJ2-7, with 7 bases aligning to TRBD1. The ends lost 7 bases at V and 0 bases at J; junction bases unmatched: 18. Per germline, CDR1 MRHNA and CDR2 SNTAGT. The CDR3 loop spans 18 amino acids.

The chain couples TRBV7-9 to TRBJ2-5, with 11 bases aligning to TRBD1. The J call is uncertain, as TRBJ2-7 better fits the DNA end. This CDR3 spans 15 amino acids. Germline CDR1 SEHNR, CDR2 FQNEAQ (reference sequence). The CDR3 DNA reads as TGTGCCAGCAGCTCCCCGGGACAGGGGGTCTACGAGCAGTACTTC. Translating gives CASSSPGQGVYEQYF.

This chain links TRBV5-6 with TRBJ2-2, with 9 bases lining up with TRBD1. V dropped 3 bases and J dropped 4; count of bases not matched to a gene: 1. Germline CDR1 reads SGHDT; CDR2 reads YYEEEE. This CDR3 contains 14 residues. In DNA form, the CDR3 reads TGTGCCAGCAGCTGGGGACAGGGCACCGGGGAGCTGTTTTTT. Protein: CASSWGQGTGELFF. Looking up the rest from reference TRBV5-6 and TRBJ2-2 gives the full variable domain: DAGVTQSPTHLIKTRGQQVTLRCSPKSGHDTVSWYQQALGQGPQFIFQYYEEEERQRGNFPDRFSGHQFPNYSSELNVNALLLGDSALYLCASSWGQGTGELFFGEGSRLTVL.

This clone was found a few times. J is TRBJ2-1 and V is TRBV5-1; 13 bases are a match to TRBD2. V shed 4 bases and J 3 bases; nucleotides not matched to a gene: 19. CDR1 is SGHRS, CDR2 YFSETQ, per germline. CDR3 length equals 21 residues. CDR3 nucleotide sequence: TGCGCCAGCAGCACCCCACCCGGACTAGCGGGAGTCCCTCCGAGCTACAATGAGCAGTTCTTC. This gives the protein CASSTPPGLAGVPPSYNEQFF.

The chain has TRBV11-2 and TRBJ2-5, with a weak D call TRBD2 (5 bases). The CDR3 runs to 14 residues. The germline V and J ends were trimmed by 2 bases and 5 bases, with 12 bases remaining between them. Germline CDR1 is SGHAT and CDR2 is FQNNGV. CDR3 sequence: CASSLRRGGETQYF. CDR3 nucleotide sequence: TGTGCCAGCAGCTTAAGACGGGGTGGGGAGACCCAGTACTTC.

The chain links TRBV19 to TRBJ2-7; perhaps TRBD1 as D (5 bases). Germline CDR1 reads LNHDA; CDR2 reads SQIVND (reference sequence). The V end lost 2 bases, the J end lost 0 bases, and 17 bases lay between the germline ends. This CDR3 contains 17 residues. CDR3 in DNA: TGTGCCAGTAGTATATGGCCCCCACACAGGAGCTCCTACGAGCAGTACTTC. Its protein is CASSIWPPHRSSYEQYF.

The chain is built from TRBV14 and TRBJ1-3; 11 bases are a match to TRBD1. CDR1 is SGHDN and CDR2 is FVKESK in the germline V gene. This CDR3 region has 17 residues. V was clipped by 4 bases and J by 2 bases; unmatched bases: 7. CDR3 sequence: CASSPPGTGGTGNTIYF. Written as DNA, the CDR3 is TGTGCCAGCAGCCCCCCCGGGACAGGGGGTACTGGAAACACCATATATTTT.

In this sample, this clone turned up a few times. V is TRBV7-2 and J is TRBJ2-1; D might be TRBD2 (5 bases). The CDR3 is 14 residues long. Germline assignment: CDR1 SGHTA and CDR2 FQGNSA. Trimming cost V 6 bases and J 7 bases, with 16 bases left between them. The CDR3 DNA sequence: TGTGCCAGCAGGATGGTGGGAGAGAGGAATGAGCAGTTCTTC. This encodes CASRMVGERNEQFF.

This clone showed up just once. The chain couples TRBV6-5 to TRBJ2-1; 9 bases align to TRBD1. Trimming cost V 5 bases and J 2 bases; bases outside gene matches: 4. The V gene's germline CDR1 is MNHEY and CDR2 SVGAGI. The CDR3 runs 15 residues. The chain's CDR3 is CASSSTGGPYNEQFF. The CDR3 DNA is TGTGCCAGCAGTAGTACAGGGGGCCCCTACAATGAGCAGTTCTTC.

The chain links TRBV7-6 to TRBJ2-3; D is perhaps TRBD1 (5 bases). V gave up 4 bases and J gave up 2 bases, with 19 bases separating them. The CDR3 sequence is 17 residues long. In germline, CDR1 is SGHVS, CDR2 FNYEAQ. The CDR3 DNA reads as TGTGCCAGCAGCTCAAAAGGGGCAGAGGTGATCACAGATACGCAGTATTTT. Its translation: CASSSKGAEVITDTQYF.